These 25 T cell receptor beta chains share one sample of origin, sequenced in a study of blood T cells in healthy people across ages. Sample-barcoded 5' priming and a J-beta primer mix drove a second PCR of about 6 to 12 cycles. TCRdb re-called the 5' RACE reads with MiXCR, one entry per CDR3 protein. This sample yields about 800,000 distinct CDR3 sequences, of which 55% to 75% are seen a single time; roughly 22% belongs to the top ten. The sample consisted of blood. These receptors were taken from a man aged 25-45 years in good health.

The chain's CDR3 is CASSSRIHEQFF. For the CDR3, the DNA is TGTGCCAGCAGCTCCAGGATCCATGAGCAGTTCTTC. The chain couples TRBV7-2 to TRBJ2-1; no clear D. The CDR3 is 12 amino acids. Trimming removed 4 bases from V and 8 bases from J, with 9 bases in between. Germline-derived CDR1 and CDR2 are SGHTA and FQGNSA.

This clonotype has more than one count but fewer than ten. This chain links TRBV25-1 with TRBJ1-1; no clear D. The germline V gene has CDR1 MGHDK and CDR2 SYGVNS. Trimming took off 6 bases at V and 0 bases at J, with 17 bases between the two ends. The CDR3 sequence is 16 residues long. In DNA, the CDR3 is TGTGCCAGCAGCGACTCTGGAACCCTCATGAACACTGAAGCTTTCTTT. The encoded protein is CASSDSGTLMNTEAFF.

This clonotype came up a few times. The chain carries TRBV13 and TRBJ2-2; 8 bases align to TRBD1. V dropped 3 bases and J dropped 1; count of bases not matched to a gene: 1. Germline V CDR1 and CDR2: PRHDT, FYEKMQ (reference sequence). This CDR3 is 15 amino acids long. CDR3 bases: TGTGCCAGCAGCTTCGGACAGGGGAACACCGGGGAGCTGTTTTTT. Protein product: CASSFGQGNTGELFF.

V is TRBV7-8 and J is TRBJ2-7, with 9 bases lining up with TRBD2. Germline-derived CDR1 and CDR2 are SGHVS and FQNEAQ. J lost 5 bases, V lost 5 bases, and 13 bases had no gene match. This CDR3 has 16 amino acids. The CDR3 DNA reads TGTGCCAGCAGCCGGCAGACTAGCGGCCTTCCCCACGAGCAGTACTTC. It encodes CASSRQTSGLPHEQYF.

In its sample, this clonotype was seen a few times. V and J are TRBV28 and TRBJ2-3; D is unclear. CDR3 length: 13 residues. Germline loops: CDR1 MDHEN, CDR2 SYDVKM. V lost 1 base and J 3 bases, leaving 5 bases between the germline ends. CDR3 protein: CASSLLPTDTQYF. In nucleotides, the CDR3 is TGTGCCAGCAGTTTATTGCCTACAGATACGCAGTATTTT.

The chain has TRBV7-2 and TRBJ2-7; D possibly uses TRBD1 or TRBD2 (5 bases each). The CDR3 has 15 amino acids. From germline, CDR1 is SGHTA and CDR2 FQGNSA. V was trimmed by 2 bases and J by 3 bases, leaving 14 bases between them. The CDR3 DNA is TGTGCCAGCAGCTTACAGGGAGTCTCTTACTACGAGCAGTACTTC. Amino acids: CASSLQGVSYYEQYF.

The CDR3 loop reads CASSLTGTGVNEQYF. CDR3 nucleotide sequence: TGTGCCAGCAGCTTGACCGGGACAGGGGTCAATGAGCAGTACTTC. The chain combines TRBV5-5 with TRBJ2-1; TRBD1 matches 10 bases. The DNA end is more similar to TRBJ2-7, so the J call may be wrong. Germline CDR1 SGHKS, CDR2 YYEKEE (reference sequence). The CDR3 sequence is 15 residues long.

V usage is TRBV6-5 and J usage is TRBJ2-7; TRBD1 might be the D (5 bases). The CDR3 runs to 14 residues. CDR1 MNHEY and CDR2 SVGAGI come from the germline V gene. V gave up 5 bases and J gave up 4 bases, with 15 bases separating them. CDR3 amino acids: CASSPALQVYEQYF. CDR3 in DNA: TGTGCCAGCAGTCCGGCACTACAGGTGTACGAGCAGTACTTC.

The chain joins TRBV7-2 to TRBJ2-5; D gene uncertain. There are 14 residues in the CDR3. V was pared by 2 bases and J by 5 bases, with 12 bases between. The germline CDR1 and CDR2 sequences are SGHTA and FQGNSA. CDR3 amino acids: CASSLFGSRETQYF. CDR3 coding DNA: TGTGCCAGCAGCTTATTCGGTAGCAGGGAGACCCAGTACTTC.

This sequence joins TRBV29-1 and TRBJ1-1; D gene uncertain. V lost 7 bases and J lost 2, with 17 bases in between. Germline-derived CDR1 and CDR2 are SQVTM and ANQGSEA. The CDR3 extends over 14 amino acids. The chain's CDR3 is CSARPRPDNTEAFF. CDR3 in DNA: TGCAGCGCTAGGCCGCGGCCGGACAACACTGAAGCTTTCTTT.

This clonotype was seen a handful of times. The chain employs TRBV7-2 and TRBJ2-2, with D tentatively TRBD2 (6 bases). Trimming left V 4 bases short and J 5 bases short, with 20 bases between. The CDR3 has 17 amino acids. CDR1 is SGHTA, CDR2 FQGNSA, per germline. DNA of the CDR3: TGTGCCAGCAGCTCTCTAGCGAATGGGGCCCTTACCGGGGAGCTGTTTTTT. Translating it yields CASSSLANGALTGELFF.

V is TRBV5-1 and J is TRBJ2-3, with TRBD2 matching 12 bases. V was pared by 0 bases and J by 7 bases, with 6 bases of the junction left unmatched. Germline V CDR1 and CDR2: SGHRS, YFSETQ. The CDR3 length is 16 residues. The CDR3 DNA is TGCGCCAGCAGCTTGGGGACTAGCGGGGACGTCAATACGCAGTATTTT. Its protein is CASSLGTSGDVNTQYF.

The sample holds a few counts of this clonotype. The CDR3 DNA sequence: TGCGCCAGCAGCGTGCGGGTGCAGTCCTCCTACAATGAGCAGTTCTTC. Its protein product is CASSVRVQSSYNEQFF. The genes are TRBV5-1 and TRBJ2-1; D might be TRBD2 (5 bases). V dropped 4 bases and J dropped 0 bases, with 14 bases sitting between them. The V gene's germline CDR1 is SGHRS and CDR2 YFSETQ. This CDR3 spans 16 amino acids.

To note about this clonotype: An end of the junction differs from the germline gene, which may be a read error. The chain couples TRBV29-1 to TRBJ1-1, with TRBD1 as a possible D gene (6 bases). Germline loops: CDR1 SQVTM, CDR2 ANQGSEA. CDR3 length equals 11 residues. CDR3 protein: CSGGWDTEAFF. CDR3 nucleotide sequence: TGCAGCGGGGGGTGGGACACCGAAGCTTTCTTT. The full variable domain, rest sourced from reference TRBV29-1 and TRBJ1-1, is SAVISQKPSRDICQRGTSLTIQCQVDSQVTMMFWYRQQPGQSLTLIATANQGSEATYESGFVIDKFPISRPNLTFSTLTVSNMSPEDSSIYLCSGGWDTEAFFGQGTRLTVV.

This clonotype appeared a few times. The rearrangement uses TRBV28 and TRBJ2-3; 12 bases agree with TRBD1. The CDR3 length is 16 residues. Trimming cost V 6 bases and J 5 bases; bases outside gene matches: 9. Germline lookup yields CDR1 MDHEN and CDR2 SYDVKM. CDR3 bases: TGTGCCAGCAGCGTAGTGGGACAGGGGGCTTTAGATACGCAGTATTTT. This codes for CASSVVGQGALDTQYF.

The rearrangement joins TRBV28 to TRBJ2-7; either TRBD1 or TRBD2 may fit D (6 bases each). CDR1 and CDR2 from the germline V gene are MDHEN and SYDVKM. The V end lost 3 bases, the J end lost 3 bases, and 12 bases lay between the germline ends. The CDR3 extends over 14 amino acids. CDR3 loop: CASSFRGRLYEQYF. CDR3 nucleotides: TGTGCCAGCAGTTTTAGGGGGAGGCTCTACGAGCAGTACTTC.

This clonotype was seen only a few times. The chain employs TRBV20-1 and TRBJ2-3, with D perhaps TRBD2 (6 bases). V gave up 2 bases and J gave up 9 bases, with 15 bases separating them. The CDR3 is made up of 13 amino acids. Germline V gene data show CDR1 as DFQATT and CDR2 as SNEGSKA (reference sequence). The CDR3, as DNA: TGCAGTGCTAGAAGCGAATGGGGAGGAACGCAGTATTTT. Its protein product is CSARSEWGGTQYF.

This clonotype showed up many times. J is TRBJ2-1 and V is TRBV6-2 or TRBV6-3; a possible D gene is TRBD2 (5 bases). The CDR3 runs 15 residues. CDR1 and CDR2 (germline): MNHEY, SVGEGT. Trimming pared 6 bases from V and 0 bases from J, leaving 12 bases between. CDR3 sequence (DNA): TGTGCCAGCAGACAACTAGGAGCCTCCTACAATGAGCAGTTCTTC. The encoded protein is CASRQLGASYNEQFF.

This clonotype has only one observation. For the CDR3, the DNA is TGTGCCAGCAGCCTATTGTACGCGAGTGAGCAGTTCTTC. It encodes CASSLLYASEQFF. The gene calls are TRBV7-2 and TRBJ2-1, with no clear D. This CDR3 has 13 amino acids. The germline V gene has CDR1 SGHTA and CDR2 FQGNSA. V was cut by 5 bases and J by 9 bases, with 14 bases left in between.

The genes are TRBV27 and TRBJ1-2, with D perhaps matching TRBD1 (5 bases). CDR3 length: 13 amino acids. In germline, CDR1 is MNHEY, CDR2 SMNVEV (reference sequence). Trimming stripped 5 bases from V and 4 bases from J, with 11 bases between. The CDR3 region is CASSPQVFYGYTF. The CDR3 DNA reads TGTGCCAGCAGTCCACAGGTGTTCTATGGCTACACCTTC.

In regard to this clonotype: This may be a read error, as it is one base from a much larger clone. V usage is TRBV29-1 and J usage is TRBJ2-7; no clear D gene. The CDR3 loop spans 10 amino acids. The germline V gene has CDR1 SQVTM and CDR2 ANQGSEA. CDR3 sequence: CTLSPDEQYF. In DNA form, the CDR3 reads TGCACTTTGAGCCCGGATGAGCAGTACTTC.

In its sample, this clonotype was seen a few times. This chain joins TRBV7-2 and TRBJ2-7; tentatively, D is TRBD2 (5 bases). CDR1 is SGHTA and CDR2 is FQGNSA in the germline V gene. The CDR3 sequence is 15 residues long. V was pared by 5 bases and J by 3 bases, with 17 bases between. The chain's CDR3 is CASSESGGSYYEQYF. The CDR3 region has the DNA TGTGCCAGCAGCGAGAGCGGAGGCAGCTACTACGAGCAGTACTTC.

V usage is TRBV7-2 and J usage is TRBJ2-6; D might be TRBD1 or TRBD2, each matching 5 bases. The CDR3 spans 15 residues. The germline V gene encodes CDR1 SGHTA and CDR2 FQGNSA. V lost 5 bases, J lost 4 bases, and 12 bases lay in between. The CDR3 reads CASSPGARGANVLTF. The CDR3 DNA sequence: TGTGCCAGCAGCCCCGGGGCTAGAGGGGCCAACGTCCTGACTTTC.

The CDR3 loop reads CSAREGVAHRPQHF. Here the CDR3 DNA reads TGCAGTGCTAGAGAAGGTGTAGCACATCGGCCCCAGCATTTT. The rearrangement links TRBV20-1 to TRBJ1-5; D remains unclear. Looked up from germline, CDR1 is DFQATT and CDR2 is SNEGSKA (reference sequence). This CDR3 has 14 amino acids. Trimming stripped 0 bases from V and 9 bases from J, with 15 bases between.

This chain connects TRBV13 to TRBJ2-7; D perhaps matches TRBD1 (5 bases). Germline values: CDR1 PRHDT, CDR2 FYEKMQ (reference sequence). This CDR3 has 12 amino acids. The V and J ends lost 5 bases and 8 bases respectively, with 13 bases between them. The CDR3 region has the DNA TGTGCCAGCAGCGCCAAGGGGTACCAGCAGTACTTC. Protein sequence: CASSAKGYQQYF.